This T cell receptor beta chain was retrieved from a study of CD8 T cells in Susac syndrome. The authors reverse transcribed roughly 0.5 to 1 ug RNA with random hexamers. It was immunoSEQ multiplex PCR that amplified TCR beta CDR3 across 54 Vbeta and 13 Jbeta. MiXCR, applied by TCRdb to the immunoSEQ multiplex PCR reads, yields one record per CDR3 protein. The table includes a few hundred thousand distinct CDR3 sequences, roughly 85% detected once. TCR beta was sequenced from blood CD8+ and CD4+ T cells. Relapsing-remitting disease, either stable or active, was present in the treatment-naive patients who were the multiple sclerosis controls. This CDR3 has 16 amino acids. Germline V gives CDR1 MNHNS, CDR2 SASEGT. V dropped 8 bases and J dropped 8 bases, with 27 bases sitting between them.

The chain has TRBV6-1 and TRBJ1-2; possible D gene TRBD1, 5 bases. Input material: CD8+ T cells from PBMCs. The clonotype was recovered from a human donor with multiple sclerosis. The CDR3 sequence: CASGRMSGYGVEGYTF. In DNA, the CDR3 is TGTGCCAGCGGCCGAATGTCAGGGTACGGTGTTGAGGGCTACACCTTC.